There are a few counts of the clone carrying this T cell receptor beta chain. Its matching antigen is unknown. A second PCR, run for about 7 to 11 cycles, used a sample-barcoded 5' primer plus a J-beta primer mix. One entry per CDR3 protein, called by TCRdb with MiXCR from the 5' RACE reads. This table has some 760,000 distinct CDR3 sequences, roughly 25% appearing once. This sample was included in a study of blood T cells in healthy people across ages. The germline gives CDR1 SEHNR, CDR2 FQNEAQ (reference sequence). Trimming stripped 1 base from V and 3 bases from J, with 9 bases between. This CDR3 spans 15 amino acids. Study results and limitations: TCR beta diversity, measured per million T cells, fell in a roughly linear way with age. Versus aged donors, long-lived donors had higher diversity and more naive CD4+ cells.

Each sample had at least 6 million PBMCs isolated. The data also belong to a second study, concerning T cells of mothers and their children. That report adds: For each mother, over 9.5 million TCR beta CDR3 reads were obtained, and for each child, roughly 3.2 million.

The chain joins TRBV7-9 to TRBJ1-4; D is unclear. The TCR comes from a boy between 10 and 17 years old in good health. The sample comprised blood. The CDR3 DNA follows: TGTGCCAGCAGCTTAGACTGGGTGGCTAATGAAAAACTGTTTTTT. Translation gives CASSLDWVANEKLFF.